This T cell receptor beta chain appears in the sequencing data of a study of technical replicates of blood from several donors. Generated by immunoSEQ multiplex PCR, the TCRdb table keeps only in-frame clones and is missing some. This sample has 75,000 to 100,000 clones, with approximately 94% found just once. CDR1 SNHLY and CDR2 FYNNEI come from the germline V gene. The CDR3 totals 15 residues. Trimming pared 4 bases from V and 7 bases from J, leaving 17 bases between. The chain carries TRBV2 and TRBJ1-5; maybe TRBD1 (6 bases). The sequence derives from a human donor in good health. The material sequenced was T cells isolated from PBMCs. The CDR3 is CASSVTQGGRQPQHF. The CDR3 DNA reads TGTGCCAGCAGTGTCACACAGGGCGGTAGACAGCCCCAGCATTTT.